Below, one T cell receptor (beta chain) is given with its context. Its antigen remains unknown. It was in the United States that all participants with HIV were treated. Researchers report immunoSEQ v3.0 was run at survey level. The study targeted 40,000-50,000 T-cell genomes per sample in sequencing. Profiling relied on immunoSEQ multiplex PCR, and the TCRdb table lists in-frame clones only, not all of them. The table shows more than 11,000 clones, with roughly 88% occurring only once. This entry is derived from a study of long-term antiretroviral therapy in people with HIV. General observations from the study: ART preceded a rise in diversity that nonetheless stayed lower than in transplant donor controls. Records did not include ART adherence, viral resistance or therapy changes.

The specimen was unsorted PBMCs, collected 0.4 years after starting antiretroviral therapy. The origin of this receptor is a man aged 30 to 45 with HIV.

CDR3 residues: CASSLVEGSPSYEQYF. DNA of the CDR3: TGTGCCAGCAGCTTAGTGGAGGGGTCCCCCTCCTACGAGCAGTACTTC. The rearrangement links TRBV11-3 to TRBJ2-7; possible D gene TRBD2, 6 bases. The CDR3 covers 16 residues. V lost 1 base to trimming and J lost 0 bases, with 13 bases between them. Germline V lookup: CDR1 SGHNT, CDR2 YENEEA.